The following is a T cell receptor beta chain sequence with its context. What it recognizes is unknown. This sample was included in a study of cytomegalovirus exposure and HLA in healthy donors. Study-wide background: Roughly 80 million unique TCRs from HLA-typed donors were held in an early data release.

The PCR ran on 60 Vbeta and 13 Jbeta primers. The data were produced by immunoSEQ multiplex PCR, yet TCRdb's version contains in-frame clones alone and is incomplete. Of nearly 95,000 clones listed, about 63% are singletons. Trimming took off 0 bases at V and 7 bases at J, with 20 bases between the two ends. CDR1 and CDR2 from the germline V gene are SGHRS and YFSETQ. The CDR3 totals 17 residues. Overall study findings and caveats: Later analysis reportedly placed an Asian-associated ancestry cluster below the roughly 630-donor mean in N-insertions. It was likely that a cluster of highly shared sequence variants was a sequencing artifact. Among TCR beta chains, those listed as cytomegalovirus-associated numbered about 150.

The sample taken for sequencing was PBMCs. The chain recombines TRBV5-1 with TRBJ2-1; D perhaps matches TRBD1 (6 bases). This TCR was sampled from a woman aged 25 to 45 in good health and CMV-seronegative. In DNA form, the CDR3 reads TGCGCCAGCAGCTTGGAAACCGGGCTGCAGGGGACGAATGAGCAGTTCTTC. Translation gives CASSLETGLQGTNEQFF. Filled out from reference TRBV5-1 and TRBJ2-1, the complete variable domain reads KAGVTQTPRYLIKTRGQQVTLSCSPISGHRSVSWYQQTPGQGLQFLFEYFSETQRNKGNFPGRFSGRQFSNSRSEMNVSTLELGDSALYLCASSLETGLQGTNEQFFGPGTRLTVL.